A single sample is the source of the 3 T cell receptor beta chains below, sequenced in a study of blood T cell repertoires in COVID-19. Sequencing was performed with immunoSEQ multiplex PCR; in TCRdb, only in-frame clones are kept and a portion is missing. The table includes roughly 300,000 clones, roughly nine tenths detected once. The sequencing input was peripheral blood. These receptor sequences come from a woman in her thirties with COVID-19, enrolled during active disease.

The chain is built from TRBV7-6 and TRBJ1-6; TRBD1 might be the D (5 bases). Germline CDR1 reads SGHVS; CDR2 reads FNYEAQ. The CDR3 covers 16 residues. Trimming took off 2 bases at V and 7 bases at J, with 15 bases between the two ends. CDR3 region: CASSLSGERHNSPLHF. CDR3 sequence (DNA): TGTGCCAGCAGCTTATCGGGGGAACGACACAATTCACCCCTCCACTTT.

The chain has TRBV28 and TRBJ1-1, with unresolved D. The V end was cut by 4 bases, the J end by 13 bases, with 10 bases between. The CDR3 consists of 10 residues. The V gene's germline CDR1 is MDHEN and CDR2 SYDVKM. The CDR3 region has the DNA TGTGCCAGCAGTTCCTCACGGGGTTTCTTT. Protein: CASSSSRGFF.

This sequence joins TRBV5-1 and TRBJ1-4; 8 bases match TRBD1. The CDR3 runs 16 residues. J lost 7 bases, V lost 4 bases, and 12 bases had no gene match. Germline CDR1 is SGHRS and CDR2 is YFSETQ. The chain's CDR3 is CASSTGTGLGIEKLFF. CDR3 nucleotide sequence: TGCGCCAGCAGCACCGGGACAGGCTTGGGAATTGAAAAACTGTTTTTT.